Listed here are 26 T cell receptor beta chains from one sample, sequenced in a study of shared clonotypes between healthy human individuals (dated by TCRdb to about 2020). Libraries were prepared through the immunoSEQ multiplex PCR assay. In TCRdb, the immuneACCESS table is reduced to in-frame sequences with V and J assigned. These tables do not hold every clone; where another copy was compared, an unresolved V gene accounts for under half, and the others remain unexplained. The sample has more than 2,000,000 clones on record, 90% to 95% of them singletons. Clones ranked in the top ten supply roughly 0.14% of the sample. Sequenced input: naive CD4+ T cells sorted from blood. In the paper's terms, the cell subset or site label means: CD45RA+ positively selected. These receptors all come from a young man in good health.

The J gene is TRBJ1-2, the V gene TRBV6-6, with TRBD1 as a possible D gene (6 bases). This CDR3 is built from 15 residues. Trimming removed 2 bases from V and 4 bases from J, with 14 bases in between. The germline gives CDR1 MNHNY, CDR2 SVGAGI (reference sequence). The CDR3 DNA reads TGTGCCAGCAGTTACGAACAGGGAGGTATCTATGGCTACACCTTC. As protein: CASSYEQGGIYGYTF.

The chain recombines TRBV27 with TRBJ2-6; D gene unclear. This CDR3 contains 18 residues. V shed 5 bases and J shed 0 bases, with 17 bases lying between them. From germline, CDR1 is MNHEY and CDR2 SMNVEV (reference sequence). The DNA for the CDR3 is TGTGCCAGCAGTGCAAAAACGACCGGATACTCTGGGGCCAACGTCCTGACTTTC. Protein product: CASSAKTTGYSGANVLTF. Filled out from reference TRBV27 and TRBJ2-6, the complete variable domain reads EAQVTQNPRYLITVTGKKLTVTCSQNMNHEYMSWYRQDPGLGLRQIYYSMNVEVTDKGDVPEGYKVSRKEKRNFPLILESPSPNQTSLYFCASSAKTTGYSGANVLTFGAGSRLTVL.

This chain uses TRBV7-8 with TRBJ2-2; perhaps D is TRBD1 or TRBD2 (5 bases each). The V gene's germline CDR1 is SGHVS and CDR2 FQNEAQ. The CDR3 is made up of 17 amino acids. V lost 2 bases and J lost 1, with 14 bases in between. The CDR3 here is CASSLRTGTKNTGELFF. Here the CDR3 DNA reads TGTGCCAGCAGCTTACGGACCGGGACCAAGAACACCGGGGAGCTGTTTTTT.

The V and J genes are TRBV28 and TRBJ2-7; D may be TRBD1 (6 bases). V was trimmed by 6 bases and J by 4 bases, leaving 10 bases between them. Germline V lookup: CDR1 MDHEN, CDR2 SYDVKM. The CDR3 is 12 residues long. The CDR3 spells CASRTGAYEQYF. DNA for the CDR3: TGTGCCAGCAGGACAGGAGCGTACGAGCAGTACTTC. The whole variable domain, filled in from reference TRBV28 and TRBJ2-7, reads DVKVTQSSRYLVKRTGEKVFLECVQDMDHENMFWYRQDPGLGLRLIYFSYDVKMKEKGDIPEGYSVSREKKERFSLILESASTNQTSMYLCASRTGAYEQYFGPGTRLTVT.

The sample holds a few counts of this clone. This chain joins TRBV5-6 and TRBJ1-2; D not resolved. V was trimmed by 4 bases and J by 6 bases, leaving 10 bases between them. The CDR3 has 12 amino acids. CDR1 and CDR2 (germline): SGHDT, YYEEEE. Written as DNA, the CDR3 is TGTGCCAGCAGCCTAAGGAAGGATGGCTACACCTTC. It is translated as CASSLRKDGYTF.

Concerning this clone itself: This same CDR3 is encoded by further DNA sequences in the sample. The rearrangement uses TRBV5-4 and TRBJ1-6; D unclear. Germline V gene data show CDR1 as SGHNT and CDR2 as YYREEE (reference sequence). Trimming removed 0 bases at V and 0 bases at J, with 4 bases between. The CDR3 runs to 15 residues. In nucleotides, the CDR3 is TGTGCCAGCAGCTTGGGGGGCTCCTATAATTCACCCCTCCACTTT. Protein sequence: CASSLGGSYNSPLHF. The entire variable domain, with the rest obtained from reference TRBV5-4 and TRBJ1-6, is as follows: ETGVTQSPTHLIKTRGQQVTLRCSSQSGHNTVSWYQQALGQGPQFIFQYYREEENGRGNFPPRFSGLQFPNYSSELNVNALELDDSALYLCASSLGGSYNSPLHFGNGTRLTVT.

The V call is TRBV4-3, the J call TRBJ2-1; TRBD2 agrees at 9 bases. Germline CDR1 and CDR2: LGHNA and YSLEER. The CDR3 runs to 17 residues. V was pared by 2 bases and J by 2 bases, with 7 bases of the junction left unmatched. The CDR3 here is CASSQSATSGPYNEQFF. CDR3 sequence (DNA): TGCGCCAGCAGCCAATCCGCGACTAGCGGTCCCTACAATGAGCAGTTCTTC.

The chain uses TRBV7-8 and TRBJ1-2, with 7 bases matching TRBD1. The CDR3 has 16 amino acids. Trimming removed 3 bases from V and 8 bases from J; junction bases left unmatched: 15. The germline V gene encodes CDR1 SGHVS and CDR2 FQNEAQ. The CDR3, as DNA: TGTGCCAGCAGCTTCGCCCCCGGACAGGAGGGGATGGGCTACACCTTC. Translated, it gives CASSFAPGQEGMGYTF.

The rearrangement uses TRBV19 and TRBJ2-2; 10 bases match TRBD1. The CDR3 spans 17 residues. The trim removed 9 bases at V and 6 bases at J, leaving 16 bases unmatched. Germline-derived CDR1 and CDR2 are LNHDA and SQIVND (reference sequence). This CDR3 is CASRGLPGQGIPGELFF. Written as DNA, the CDR3 is TGTGCCAGCCGAGGGCTGCCGGGACAGGGGATTCCCGGGGAGCTGTTTTTT.

Concerning this clone itself: The same CDR3 is also encoded by other DNA sequences in this sample. The chain recombines TRBV2 with TRBJ1-1; D is ambiguous. This CDR3 is built from 13 residues. Between the trimmed V and J ends, which lost 4 bases and 0 bases, there was a span of 6 bases. CDR1 and CDR2 (germline): SNHLY, FYNNEI. In nucleotides, the CDR3 is TGTGCCAGCAGTGGGTCCCTGAACACTGAAGCTTTCTTT. Its translation is CASSGSLNTEAFF.

This clone was seen once. The gene calls are TRBV27 and TRBJ2-7; D unclear. Germline-derived CDR1 and CDR2 are MNHEY and SMNVEV (reference sequence). V was trimmed by 8 bases and J by 6 bases, leaving 17 bases between them. The CDR3 runs to 13 residues. Here the CDR3 DNA reads TGTGCCAGCGTTGCCGAAGTCGGATCCGAGCAGTACTTC. Its protein product is CASVAEVGSEQYF.

The rearrangement links TRBV7-3 to TRBJ2-3; D is undetermined. Between the trimmed V and J ends, which lost 2 bases and 7 bases, there was a span of 10 bases. CDR3 length: 13 residues. CDR1 and CDR2 from the germline V gene are SGHTA and FQGTGA. This CDR3 reads CASSLGRLYTQYF. In DNA, the CDR3 is TGTGCCAGCAGCTTAGGTCGATTATATACGCAGTATTTT.

V is TRBV19 and J is TRBJ1-2; TRBD1 might be the D (5 bases). Trimming took 8 bases from V and 4 from J, leaving 11 bases between them. CDR3 length: 12 amino acids. Germline CDR1 is LNHDA and CDR2 is SQIVND (reference sequence). The CDR3 DNA sequence: TGTGCCAGTTTTGGGGGATTCTATGGCTACACCTTC. Translation gives CASFGGFYGYTF.

This clone was picked up one time. This chain uses TRBV5-1 with TRBJ2-3; D possibly corresponds to TRBD2 (5 bases). V lost 6 bases and J lost 2, with 13 bases in between. There are 14 residues in the CDR3. The germline V gene encodes CDR1 SGHRS and CDR2 YFSETQ. CDR3 in amino acids: CASKVAQNTDTQYF. Here the CDR3 DNA reads TGCGCCAGCAAAGTAGCGCAAAACACAGATACGCAGTATTTT. The complete variable domain, with remaining parts taken from reference TRBV5-1 and TRBJ2-3, reads KAGVTQTPRYLIKTRGQQVTLSCSPISGHRSVSWYQQTPGQGLQFLFEYFSETQRNKGNFPGRFSGRQFSNSRSEMNVSTLELGDSALYLCASKVAQNTDTQYFGPGTRLTVL.

The gene calls are TRBV5-6 and TRBJ1-6; TRBD1 matches at 7 bases. This CDR3 has 15 amino acids. V dropped 1 base and J dropped 6; count of bases not matched to a gene: 4. Germline V gene data show CDR1 as SGHDT and CDR2 as YYEEEE. The CDR3: CASSLRGLINSPLHF. In nucleotides, the CDR3 is TGTGCCAGCAGCTTGAGGGGGCTAATTAATTCACCCCTCCACTTT.

The chain joins TRBV13 to TRBJ2-7; 12 nucleotides match TRBD2. Germline CDR1 and CDR2: PRHDT and FYEKMQ (reference sequence). V was pared by 3 bases and J by 0 bases, with 6 bases of the junction left unmatched. The CDR3 sequence is 17 residues long. The chain's CDR3 is CASSLVRTSGTSYEQYF. The CDR3 DNA sequence: TGTGCCAGCAGCTTGGTACGGACTAGCGGGACCTCCTACGAGCAGTACTTC.

The table lists this clone with a count of one. The chain recombines TRBV4-1 with TRBJ2-3; 8 bases align to TRBD2. The CDR3 is 16 residues long. The junction had 6 bases not matched to a gene; V was cut back by 0 bases and J by 4 bases. The V gene's germline CDR1 is MGHRA and CDR2 YSYEKL. This CDR3 reads CASSQDLAGGADTQYF. As DNA, the CDR3 is TGCGCCAGCAGCCAAGATCTGGCGGGAGGCGCAGATACGCAGTATTTT.

The chain links TRBV7-2 to TRBJ2-3; TRBD1 matches at 7 bases. V shed 3 bases, J shed 1 base, and the junction held 1 base outside the gene matches. The germline CDR1 and CDR2 sequences are SGHTA and FQGNSA. The CDR3 is 14 amino acids. This CDR3 reads CASSFGQGTDTQYF. The CDR3 DNA reads as TGTGCCAGCAGCTTTGGACAGGGCACAGATACGCAGTATTTT.

As to this clone: Other DNA sequences of this sample code for an identical CDR3. This chain uses TRBV5-1 with TRBJ2-3, with 7 positions matching TRBD2. J gave up 0 bases and V 0 bases, and 4 bases lay outside the gene matches. Looked up from germline, CDR1 is SGHRS and CDR2 is YFSETQ. CDR3 length: 16 amino acids. CDR3 sequence reads: CASSLGASGSTDTQYF. The CDR3 region has the DNA TGCGCCAGCAGCTTGGGGGCTAGCGGCAGCACAGATACGCAGTATTTT.

This clone was seen only a few times. The rearrangement joins TRBV9 to TRBJ2-2; 8 nucleotides align to TRBD2. CDR1 is SGDLS, CDR2 YYNGEE, per germline. Germline trimming cut 2 bases from V and 4 bases from J; bases unmatched to any gene: 4. The CDR3 runs 15 residues. The CDR3 bases are TGTGCCAGCAGCGTCGCTAGCGGGCTCACCGGGGAGCTGTTTTTT. Translated: CASSVASGLTGELFF.

The rearrangement joins TRBV7-8 to TRBJ2-2, with 10 bases aligning to TRBD2. CDR3 length: 18 residues. V shed 3 bases, J shed 0 bases, and the junction held 7 bases outside the gene matches. Germline CDR1 reads SGHVS; CDR2 reads FQNEAQ. This chain's CDR3 is CASSFKRLAGTNTGELFF. CDR3 coding DNA: TGTGCCAGCAGCTTTAAGAGACTAGCGGGTACGAACACCGGGGAGCTGTTTTTT.

The chain carries TRBV5-6 and TRBJ2-7, with no clear D. The CDR3 is 13 amino acids. Trimming cost V 1 base and J 4 bases, with 9 bases left between them. CDR1 and CDR2 from the germline V gene are SGHDT and YYEEEE. The CDR3 protein is CASSLWALYEQYF. For the CDR3, the DNA is TGTGCCAGCAGCTTGTGGGCCTTGTACGAGCAGTACTTC.

This sequence joins TRBV2 and TRBJ2-4; D unclear. This CDR3 has 12 amino acids. Germline V gene data show CDR1 as SNHLY and CDR2 as FYNNEI. Trimming cost V 2 bases and J 7 bases, with 6 bases left between them. The CDR3 DNA sequence: TGTGCCAGCAGTGAACAGAGGAACATTCAGTACTTC. Translating it yields CASSEQRNIQYF.

CDR3 sequence: CASSPIDRDGYTF. The CDR3 DNA sequence: TGTGCCAGCTCACCCATCGACCGCGATGGCTACACCTTC. This chain joins TRBV18 and TRBJ1-2; D not resolved. The V and J ends lost 3 bases and 6 bases respectively, with 11 bases between them. Germline V gene data show CDR1 as KGHSH and CDR2 as LQKENI. This CDR3 is built from 13 residues.

About this clone: The sample has other DNA sequences that encode this CDR3 too. V is TRBV18 and J is TRBJ2-7; TRBD1 agrees at 7 bases. CDR1 is KGHSH, CDR2 LQKENI, per germline. Unmatched junction bases numbered 2, after V lost 3 bases and J lost 3 bases. The CDR3 is 13 residues long. The CDR3 protein is CASSPGDSYEQYF. The DNA of the CDR3 is TGTGCCAGCTCACCTGGGGACAGCTACGAGCAGTACTTC.

This sequence joins TRBV15 and TRBJ2-5, with 8 bases aligning to TRBD2. The V segment lost 0 bases and the J segment 2 bases; nucleotides outside the gene matches: 5. The CDR3 extends over 16 amino acids. Germline CDR1 LNHNV, CDR2 YYDKDF (reference sequence). The CDR3 nucleotides are TGTGCCACCAGCAGAGATGGTAGCGGGACTCAAGAGACCCAGTACTTC. It yields the protein CATSRDGSGTQETQYF.